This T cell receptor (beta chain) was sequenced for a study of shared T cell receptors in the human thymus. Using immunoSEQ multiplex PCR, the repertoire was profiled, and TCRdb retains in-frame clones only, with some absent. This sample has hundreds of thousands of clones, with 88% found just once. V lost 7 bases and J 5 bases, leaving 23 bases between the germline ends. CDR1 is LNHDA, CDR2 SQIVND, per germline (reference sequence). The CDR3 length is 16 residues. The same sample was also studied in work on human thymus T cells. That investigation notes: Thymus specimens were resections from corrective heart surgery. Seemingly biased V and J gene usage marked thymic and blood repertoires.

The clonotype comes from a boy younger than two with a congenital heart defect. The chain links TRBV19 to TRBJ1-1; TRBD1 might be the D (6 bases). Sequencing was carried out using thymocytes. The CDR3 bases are TGTGCCAGTAAGATTCATCCGTGGGGGCCGGGAACTGAAGCTTTCTTT. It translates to CASKIHPWGPGTEAFF.